Below are 26 T cell receptor beta chains sequenced from a single sample in a study of shared clonotypes between healthy human individuals. Using immunoSEQ multiplex PCR, the repertoire was profiled, and TCRdb retains in-frame clones only, with some absent. The table lists some 300,000 clones, around 70% of them singletons, with over 9.5% in the top ten. Sequenced material: memory CD4+ T cells sorted from blood. The subset was: CD45RA-negative fraction. These receptors all stem from a man younger than 45 in good health.

V usage is TRBV18 and J usage is TRBJ1-2; possibly TRBD1 for D (5 bases). Germline CDR1 KGHSH, CDR2 LQKENI. V lost 2 bases to trimming and J lost 6 bases, with 19 bases between them. The CDR3 is 16 residues long. The CDR3 DNA is TGTGCCAGCTCACCAACTTACGAGGTGGGGGAAAATGGCTACACCTTC. This translates into CASSPTYEVGENGYTF.

The V call is TRBV28, the J call TRBJ1-1, with 9 positions matching TRBD1. CDR3 size: 13 residues. Germline CDR1 is MDHEN and CDR2 is SYDVKM. J gave up 6 bases and V 7 bases, and 6 bases lay outside the gene matches. CDR3 sequence (DNA): TGTGCCAGCACCCTGGGACAGGGCCCTGAAGCTTTCTTT. It translates to CASTLGQGPEAFF.

This chain uses TRBV30 with TRBJ1-1; no reliable D call. CDR3 length: 13 residues. Germline V gene lookup returns CDR1 GTSNPN and CDR2 SVGIG (reference sequence). Trimming pared 1 base from V and 3 bases from J, leaving 9 bases between. CDR3 DNA: TGTGCCTGGAGTGGGGGTCGGTACACTGAAGCTTTCTTT. This translates into CAWSGGRYTEAFF. Looking up the rest from reference TRBV30 and TRBJ1-1 gives the full variable domain: SQTIHQWPATLVQPVGSPLSLECTVEGTSNPNLYWYRQAAGRGLQLLFYSVGIGQISSEVPQNLSASRPQDRQFILSSKKLLLSDSGFYLCAWSGGRYTEAFFGQGTRLTVV.

This sequence joins TRBV19 and TRBJ1-5; TRBD1 is a possible D gene (6 bases). CDR3 length: 15 residues. Trimming pared 6 bases from V and 5 bases from J, leaving 17 bases between. The germline V gene has CDR1 LNHDA and CDR2 SQIVND (reference sequence). The CDR3 DNA reads TGTGCCAGTAGGAAGACAGGCACTTTGTATCAGCCCCAGCATTTT. Translation: CASRKTGTLYQPQHF.

This clone was recorded once. The sample contains more than one DNA sequence encoding this CDR3. The chain links TRBV5-1 to TRBJ2-2, with unresolved D. Germline assignment: CDR1 SGHRS and CDR2 YFSETQ. CDR3 length: 14 residues. V lost 0 bases and J lost 1, with 4 bases in between. CDR3 sequence reads: CASSLVLNTGELFF. The CDR3 coding sequence is TGCGCCAGCAGCTTGGTTCTGAACACCGGGGAGCTGTTTTTT.

This clone was observed a few times. The chain uses TRBV28 and TRBJ1-2; 7 positions match TRBD1. Germline-derived CDR1 and CDR2 are MDHEN and SYDVKM. The CDR3 extends over 14 amino acids. V shed 8 bases and J 4 bases; nucleotides not matched to a gene: 10. The CDR3 loop is CASFPGQQLYGYTF. CDR3 DNA sequence: TGTGCCAGCTTCCCGGGACAGCAACTCTATGGCTACACCTTC.

The chain links TRBV5-1 to TRBJ1-4; 11 bases agree with TRBD1. V dropped 0 bases and J dropped 7; count of bases not matched to a gene: 2. The CDR3 covers 15 residues. The germline V gene encodes CDR1 SGHRS and CDR2 YFSETQ. The CDR3 DNA reads as TGCGCCAGCAGCTTGGGGGACAGGGGGATTGAAAAACTGTTTTTT. Residues: CASSLGDRGIEKLFF.

The V call is TRBV4-3, the J call TRBJ1-4; no clear D gene. The length of the CDR3 is 14 residues. Germline lookup yields CDR1 LGHNA and CDR2 YSLEER. V was trimmed by 5 bases and J by 6 bases, leaving 13 bases between them. DNA of the CDR3: TGCGCCAGCAGCAGTGAAACAGTGGATGAAAAACTGTTTTTT. It specifies CASSSETVDEKLFF.

The V and J genes are TRBV11-3 and TRBJ2-1; D not certain. The CDR3 sequence is 13 residues long. Trimming removed 3 bases at V and 7 bases at J, with 10 bases between. From germline, CDR1 is SGHNT and CDR2 YENEEA. The CDR3 bases are TGTGCCAGCAGCTTGTATACGGATAATGAGCAGTTCTTC. Its translation is CASSLYTDNEQFF.

The chain combines TRBV28 with TRBJ2-7; TRBD2 matches 7 bases. Germline V gives CDR1 MDHEN, CDR2 SYDVKM. J lost 7 bases, V lost 2 bases, and 17 bases had no gene match. The CDR3 length is 17 residues. CDR3 DNA sequence: TGTGCCAGCAGTTTACTTAGCCTCCGGACTAGACCCTGGGAGCAGTACTTC. As protein: CASSLLSLRTRPWEQYF.

The V call is TRBV28, the J call TRBJ2-1, with D hard to call. The germline V and J ends were trimmed by 10 bases and 0 bases, with 28 bases remaining between them. The CDR3 extends over 19 amino acids. Germline CDR1 is MDHEN and CDR2 is SYDVKM. CDR3 nucleotides: TGTGCCACCACAGACCGCGTTCTCGCCTTATCCCGCTCCTACAATGAGCAGTTCTTC. Protein: CATTDRVLALSRSYNEQFF.

The chain carries TRBV18 and TRBJ2-5, with D maybe TRBD2 (7 bases). The germline V gene has CDR1 KGHSH and CDR2 LQKENI. The germline V and J ends were trimmed by 2 bases and 4 bases, with 11 bases remaining between them. The CDR3 contains 14 residues. This CDR3 is CASSPWGGRETQYF. The CDR3 DNA is TGTGCCAGCTCACCATGGGGGGGCCGAGAGACCCAGTACTTC.

The rearrangement links TRBV5-1 to TRBJ1-4, with TRBD1 matching over 9 bases. From germline, CDR1 is SGHRS and CDR2 YFSETQ. Trimming cost V 4 bases and J 0 bases; bases outside gene matches: 7. The CDR3 loop spans 17 amino acids. As DNA, the CDR3 is TGCGCCAGCAGCCGGGGACAGGGCGGGGCAACTAATGAAAAACTGTTTTTT. It translates to CASSRGQGGATNEKLFF.

The sample holds many counts of this clone. V usage is TRBV29-1 and J usage is TRBJ1-1; D unresolved. The V end lost 5 bases, the J end lost 1 base, and 8 bases lay between the germline ends. This CDR3 comprises 12 residues. Germline V gene data show CDR1 as SQVTM and CDR2 as ANQGSEA. The CDR3 protein is CSVNPGNTEAFF. The CDR3 bases are TGCAGCGTTAACCCAGGGAACACTGAAGCTTTCTTT.

The chain combines TRBV10-3 with TRBJ2-3; 7 bases map to TRBD1. J was trimmed by 0 bases and V by 10 bases; bases with no gene match: 7. Germline V gene sequence: CDR1 ENHRY, CDR2 SYGVKD. The CDR3 runs to 14 residues. The CDR3 coding sequence is TGTGCCACACAGACAGGGACGAGCACAGATACGCAGTATTTT. This codes for CATQTGTSTDTQYF.

This clone was seen more than once but under ten times. The chain links TRBV6-1 to TRBJ1-3; D gene uncertain. V lost 3 bases and J lost 0, with 12 bases in between. The CDR3 totals 16 residues. CDR1 is MNHNS, CDR2 SASEGT, per germline. The CDR3 nucleotides are TGTGCCAGCAGTGAGAGTCTTCCGGCCTCTGGAAACACCATATATTTT. This sequence encodes CASSESLPASGNTIYF.

This sequence joins TRBV28 and TRBJ2-7; perhaps TRBD1 as D (5 bases). The CDR3 is made up of 11 amino acids. Germline CDR1 reads MDHEN; CDR2 reads SYDVKM. V lost 10 bases to trimming and J lost 4 bases, with 11 bases between them. CDR3 nucleotides: TGTGCCACCTCTGGGGCTTACGAGCAGTACTTC. It encodes CATSGAYEQYF.

This clone appeared a few times. This chain connects TRBV19 to TRBJ1-5; D is unclear. The V end was cut by 3 bases, the J end by 6 bases, with 15 bases between. The length of the CDR3 is 15 residues. CDR1 and CDR2 (germline): LNHDA, SQIVND (reference sequence). CDR3 sequence: CASSIDPRQRQPQHF. The DNA for the CDR3 is TGTGCCAGTAGTATCGACCCACGCCAACGTCAGCCCCAGCATTTT.

The chain is built from TRBV4-2 and TRBJ2-3, with 7 nucleotides matching TRBD2. Unmatched junction bases numbered 15, after V lost 6 bases and J lost 6 bases. Germline lookup yields CDR1 LGHNA and CDR2 YNFKEQ. This CDR3 spans 16 amino acids. CDR3 nucleotides: TGTGCCAGCAGTTCAAGGGTGGGCGGGAGTGCGGATACGCAGTATTTT. This gives the protein CASSSRVGGSADTQYF.

This chain joins TRBV5-1 and TRBJ2-2; perhaps TRBD2 as D (5 bases). CDR3 length: 15 amino acids. The germline CDR1 and CDR2 sequences are SGHRS and YFSETQ. V was trimmed by 4 bases and J by 4 bases, leaving 14 bases between them. The CDR3 region is CASSEDLEPTGELFF. The CDR3 DNA sequence: TGCGCCAGCAGCGAGGACTTAGAACCCACCGGGGAGCTGTTTTTT.

The chain is built from TRBV5-4 and TRBJ2-5; TRBD2 matches at 11 bases. V trimming: 5 bases; J trimming: 2 bases; junction bases outside the gene matches: 8. Germline CDR1 SGHNT, CDR2 YYREEE (reference sequence). This CDR3 has 16 amino acids. DNA for the CDR3: TGTGCCAGCAGATCCGGGACTAGCGGATATCAAGAGACCCAGTACTTC. Translated, it gives CASRSGTSGYQETQYF.

This chain joins TRBV5-8 and TRBJ2-5; 7 bases match TRBD1. CDR1 is SGHTS, CDR2 YDEGEE, per germline. The CDR3 runs to 14 residues. J lost 3 bases, V lost 4 bases, and 6 bases had no gene match. The DNA of the CDR3 is TGTGCCAGCAGCCCGGGGACAGTCGAAGAGACCCAGTACTTC. It specifies CASSPGTVEETQYF.

The rearrangement links TRBV20-1 to TRBJ2-1; possible D gene TRBD1, 5 bases. V was cut by 7 bases and J by 10 bases, with 11 bases left in between. Looked up from germline, CDR1 is DFQATT and CDR2 is SNEGSKA (reference sequence). This CDR3 contains 10 residues. The CDR3 nucleotides are TGCAGTGTTATAGCAGGGGAGCAGTTCTTC. As protein: CSVIAGEQFF.

J is TRBJ2-7 and V is TRBV5-5; a weak D match, TRBD1 (5 bases). Trimming stripped 4 bases from V and 5 bases from J, with 19 bases between. Germline values: CDR1 SGHKS, CDR2 YYEKEE (reference sequence). The CDR3 length is 15 residues. The DNA for the CDR3 is TGTGCCAGCAGCCGATTGGGGCGGCTGAGTAACGAGCAGTACTTC. Amino acids: CASSRLGRLSNEQYF.

The chain has TRBV10-2 and TRBJ1-4; the D gene is possibly TRBD1 (6 bases). V was cut by 7 bases and J by 0 bases, with 12 bases left in between. The CDR3 is 15 residues long. Germline lookup yields CDR1 WSHSY and CDR2 SAAADI. The CDR3 region is CASTRQVATNEKLFF. The CDR3 nucleotides are TGCGCCAGCACCAGACAGGTTGCAACTAATGAAAAACTGTTTTTT.

The chain joins TRBV2 to TRBJ2-7; D is ambiguous. The germline gives CDR1 SNHLY, CDR2 FYNNEI. The CDR3 consists of 12 residues. V was pared by 6 bases and J by 3 bases, with 9 bases between. For the CDR3, the DNA is TGTGCCAGCAGCCCTGACCTCTACGAGCAGTACTTC. This codes for CASSPDLYEQYF.